This paragraph reports one T cell receptor (beta chain). Its antigen is not known. TCRdb's copy holds only in-frame clones and misses some; the assay was immunoSEQ multiplex PCR. The table lists about 430,000 clones, 75% to 95% of them singletons. These data originate in a study of Ad26.COV2.S vaccination and SARS-CoV-2 variants. On the study more broadly: Recipients of Ad26.COV2.S got it intramuscularly, once or twice 56 days apart. Study-level points and caveats: Breadth measured for non-spike TCRs was similar across vaccine and placebo recipients. In vaccinated individuals, spike-specific CD8+ and CD4+ T cell responses reportedly displayed substantial breadth.

This CDR3 comprises 15 residues. CDR1 and CDR2 (germline): SGHNT, YYREEE (reference sequence). Trimming stripped 5 bases from V and 0 bases from J, with 13 bases between. The treatment is: some 19 received Ad26.COV2.S at low or high dose, single or two shots; about 5 received placebo; per-sample allocation not given. Material that was analyzed had been drawn on day 63 after the first vaccine or placebo injection. This sequence was found in a person aged 18-65 years who received the Ad26.COV2.S COVID-19 vaccine or a placebo. The J gene is TRBJ2-3, the V gene TRBV5-4; D possibly corresponds to TRBD2 (6 bases). Sample: peripheral blood, taken in a trial of Ad26.COV2.S vaccine versus placebo. CDR3 DNA sequence: TGTGCCAGCAGTGAGGGCGGGACTAGCACAGATACGCAGTATTTT. The encoded protein is CASSEGGTSTDTQYF.